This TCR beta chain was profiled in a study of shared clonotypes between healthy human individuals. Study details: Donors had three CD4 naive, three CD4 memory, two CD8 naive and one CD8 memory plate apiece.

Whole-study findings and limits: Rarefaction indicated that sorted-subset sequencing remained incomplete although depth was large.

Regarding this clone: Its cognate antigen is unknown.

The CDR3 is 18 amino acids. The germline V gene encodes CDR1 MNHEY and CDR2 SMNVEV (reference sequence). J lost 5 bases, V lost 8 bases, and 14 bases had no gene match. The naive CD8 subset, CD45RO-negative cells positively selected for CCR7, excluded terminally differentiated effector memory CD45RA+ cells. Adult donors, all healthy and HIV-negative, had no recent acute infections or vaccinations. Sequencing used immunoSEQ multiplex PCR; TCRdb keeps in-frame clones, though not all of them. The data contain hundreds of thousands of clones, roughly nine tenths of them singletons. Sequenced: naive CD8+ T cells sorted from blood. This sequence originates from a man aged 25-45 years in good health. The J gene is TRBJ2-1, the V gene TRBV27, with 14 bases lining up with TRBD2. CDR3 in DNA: TGTGCCAGCGGGATCGGGACTAGCGGGAGCCTAAGGGACAATGAGCAGTTCTTC. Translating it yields CASGIGTSGSLRDNEQFF.